This T cell receptor (beta chain) was found in a study of cytomegalovirus exposure and HLA in healthy donors. V was pared by 5 bases and J by 0 bases, with 13 bases between. This CDR3 region has 15 residues. Looked up from germline, CDR1 is SGHNT and CDR2 is YYREEE (reference sequence). Regarding this clone: Antigen: not known.

The PCR contained 60 Vbeta and 13 Jbeta primers. Repertoires were generated with immunoSEQ multiplex PCR, while TCRdb's copy carries only in-frame clones and drops some. Among some 110,000 clones listed, about four fifths were seen once. Study-wide points: It was reported that the classifier diagnosed cytomegalovirus status with high specificity and sensitivity in both the original and validation cohorts. The majority of TCR sequences were rare, yet some public TCRs appeared in many donors. The authors later linked a missense DCLRE1C variant to TCR beta V- and J-gene trimming.

The sequenced sample was PBMCs. J is TRBJ2-3 and V is TRBV5-4; tentatively, D is TRBD2 (6 bases). The origin of this receptor is a man aged 50 to 59 in good health and CMV-seronegative. CDR3 loop: CASSSRLVSTDTQYF. The CDR3 DNA sequence: TGTGCCAGCAGTTCGAGACTAGTTAGCACAGATACGCAGTATTTT.